These 29 T cell receptor beta chains were all obtained from the same sample, sequenced in a study of cytomegalovirus exposure and HLA in healthy donors. Sequencing used immunoSEQ multiplex PCR; TCRdb keeps in-frame clones, though not all of them. The table shows roughly 300,000 clones, with 70% to 90% occurring only once. The sample comprised PBMCs. The source of these receptors is a woman between 18 and 29 years old in good health and CMV-seronegative.

This clone showed up just once. The chain is built from TRBV19 and TRBJ2-1; D is ambiguous. The CDR3 consists of 15 residues. Deletions cut 4 bases from V and 0 bases from J, with 10 bases between. Germline CDR1 and CDR2: LNHDA and SQIVND (reference sequence). CDR3 nucleotide sequence: TGTGCCAGTAGTAAAGACTCTAGCTCCTACAATGAGCAGTTCTTC. Protein product: CASSKDSSSYNEQFF. Drawing the rest from reference TRBV19 and TRBJ2-1, the complete variable domain is DGGITQSPKYLFRKEGQNVTLSCEQNLNHDAMYWYRQDPGQGLRLIYYSQIVNDFQKGDIAEGYSVSREKKESFPLTVTSAQKNPTAFYLCASSKDSSSYNEQFFGPGTRLTVL.

V usage is TRBV29-1 and J usage is TRBJ2-2; D not resolved. V lost 4 bases and J 1 base, leaving 7 bases between the germline ends. Germline V CDR1 and CDR2: SQVTM, ANQGSEA. There are 13 residues in the CDR3. DNA for the CDR3: TGCAGCGTTGGAGGCGGGAACACCGGGGAGCTGTTTTTT. Protein product: CSVGGGNTGELFF.

The rearrangement links TRBV28 to TRBJ2-1; 9 nucleotides match TRBD2. In germline, CDR1 is MDHEN, CDR2 SYDVKM. The V gene end was trimmed by 8 bases and the J gene end by 7 bases; junction bases not matched to a gene: 9. This CDR3 is built from 14 residues. As DNA, the CDR3 is TGTGCCAGCGGGCTAGCGGGATTTGCGAATGAGCAGTTCTTC. Its translation: CASGLAGFANEQFF.

The chain links TRBV9 to TRBJ2-1; 8 bases line up with TRBD1. The V and J ends lost 0 bases and 9 bases, in that order; junction bases with no gene match: 8. The V gene's germline CDR1 is SGDLS and CDR2 YYNGEE. The CDR3 loop spans 15 amino acids. The CDR3 region is CASSVAGQEGSEQFF. The CDR3 DNA reads as TGTGCCAGCAGCGTAGCGGGACAGGAGGGGAGTGAGCAGTTCTTC. Together with reference TRBV9 and TRBJ2-1, the CDR3 gives the full variable domain: DSGVTQTPKHLITATGQRVTLRCSPRSGDLSVYWYQQSLDQGLQFLIQYYNGEERAKGNILERFSAQQFPDLHSELNLSSLELGDSALYFCASSVAGQEGSEQFFGPGTRLTVL.

J is TRBJ2-3 and V is TRBV28; D unresolved. This CDR3 is built from 14 residues. Trimming shortened V by 3 bases and J by 0 bases, and 7 bases separated the two germline ends. Germline CDR1 and CDR2: MDHEN and SYDVKM. The CDR3, as DNA: TGTGCCAGCAGTTTGGCTAGAAGCACAGATACGCAGTATTTT. Translating gives CASSLARSTDTQYF.

The V gene is TRBV29-1, the J gene TRBJ2-1; unclear D gene. CDR1 is SQVTM, CDR2 ANQGSEA, per germline. There are 16 residues in the CDR3. Deletions cut 0 bases from V and 0 bases from J, with 12 bases between. The CDR3 reads CSVEDQEDSSYNEQFF. As DNA, the CDR3 is TGCAGCGTTGAAGATCAAGAGGATAGCTCCTACAATGAGCAGTTCTTC.

The rearrangement links TRBV27 to TRBJ2-7, with 8 bases fitting TRBD2. The CDR3 runs to 16 residues. Germline trimming cut 6 bases from V and 0 bases from J; bases unmatched to any gene: 10. Germline CDR1 and CDR2: MNHEY and SMNVEV (reference sequence). The CDR3 here is CASSPFLAGPSYEQYF. CDR3 bases: TGTGCCAGCAGCCCCTTTTTAGCGGGACCCTCCTACGAGCAGTACTTC.

The chain combines TRBV12-5 with TRBJ1-2; D gene unclear. In germline, CDR1 is LGHNT, CDR2 FRNRAP. Trimming left V 5 bases short and J 7 bases short, with 20 bases between. This CDR3 contains 15 residues. The CDR3 DNA follows: TGTGCTAGTGGTGACCAGAACCTCCTACTAGGTGGCTACACCTTC. Protein: CASGDQNLLLGGYTF.

The DNA of the CDR3 is TGTGCCAGCAATTCCGGGAGTTCCTACAATGAGCAGTTCTTC. This translates into CASNSGSSYNEQFF. J is TRBJ2-1 and V is TRBV9; D might be TRBD2 (6 bases). The V gene lost 6 bases and the J gene lost 1 base, with 11 bases spanning the gap. Germline V lookup: CDR1 SGDLS, CDR2 YYNGEE. This CDR3 has 14 residues.

This chain joins TRBV6-5 and TRBJ2-2; 9 nucleotides match TRBD2. V shed 7 bases and J 7 bases; nucleotides not matched to a gene: 10. The CDR3 runs to 15 residues. The V gene's germline CDR1 is MNHEY and CDR2 SVGAGI. The CDR3 region is CASTFSGSSVGELFF. The CDR3 DNA is TGTGCCAGCACCTTTAGCGGGAGTTCGGTCGGGGAGCTGTTTTTT.

The chain employs TRBV7-3 and TRBJ1-1; 7 bases agree with TRBD1. CDR1 is SGHTA, CDR2 FQGTGA, per germline. The V gene end was trimmed by 0 bases and the J gene end by 7 bases; junction bases not matched to a gene: 2. The CDR3 length is 13 residues. The CDR3 protein is CASSLTRDSEAFF. DNA of the CDR3: TGTGCCAGCAGCTTAACTCGGGACAGTGAAGCTTTCTTT.

The CDR3 here is CASSGPGTANTEAFF. CDR3 coding DNA: TGCGCCAGCAGCGGTCCCGGGACAGCAAACACTGAAGCTTTCTTT. This sequence joins TRBV5-1 and TRBJ1-1, with 7 bases fitting TRBD1. The V gene end was trimmed by 4 bases and the J gene end by 2 bases; junction bases not matched to a gene: 8. The germline V gene has CDR1 SGHRS and CDR2 YFSETQ. The CDR3 consists of 15 residues.

This sequence joins TRBV19 and TRBJ2-7; 9 nucleotides agree with TRBD1. The CDR3 totals 16 residues. Germline V gives CDR1 LNHDA, CDR2 SQIVND (reference sequence). With 4 bases clipped from V and 3 bases from J, the junction kept 10 bases outside the gene matches. The CDR3 region is CASSTRAGQGNYEQYF. CDR3 DNA: TGTGCCAGTAGTACACGAGCCGGACAGGGGAACTACGAGCAGTACTTC.

The chain uses TRBV15 and TRBJ2-7; TRBD2 matches at 7 bases. The CDR3 length is 18 residues. Germline-derived CDR1 and CDR2 are LNHNV and YYDKDF (reference sequence). V lost 1 base and J lost 5; bases outside the gene matches: 17. The CDR3 here is CATSRGGTVGGRSDEQYF. The DNA for the CDR3 is TGTGCCACCAGCAGAGGGGGAACGGTCGGCGGGAGATCCGACGAGCAGTACTTC.

The chain recombines TRBV19 with TRBJ2-2, with D perhaps TRBD1 (5 bases). Per the germline V gene, CDR1 is LNHDA and CDR2 is SQIVND (reference sequence). CDR3 size: 14 residues. The V and J ends lost 5 bases and 6 bases respectively, with 13 bases between them. The CDR3 spells CASSVDSLSGELFF. The CDR3 DNA is TGTGCCAGTAGTGTCGACAGCCTTTCCGGGGAGCTGTTTTTT. Supplemented by reference TRBV19 and TRBJ2-2, the full variable domain reads DGGITQSPKYLFRKEGQNVTLSCEQNLNHDAMYWYRQDPGQGLRLIYYSQIVNDFQKGDIAEGYSVSREKKESFPLTVTSAQKNPTAFYLCASSVDSLSGELFFGEGSRLTVL.

V and J are TRBV27 and TRBJ2-3; 9 nucleotides agree with TRBD1. J lost 7 bases, V lost 6 bases, and 8 bases had no gene match. The germline gives CDR1 MNHEY, CDR2 SMNVEV (reference sequence). CDR3 length equals 14 residues. Here the CDR3 reads CASRTYRGRYTQYF. In DNA form, the CDR3 reads TGTGCCAGCAGAACCTACAGGGGGCGCTATACGCAGTATTTT.

This chain uses TRBV5-5 with TRBJ1-2, with D possibly TRBD1 on 6 matching bases. V lost 0 bases and J lost 14, with 17 bases in between. Germline CDR1 reads SGHKS; CDR2 reads YYEKEE (reference sequence). CDR3 length equals 13 residues. The DNA for the CDR3 is TGTGCCAGCAGCTTGGAAGCCAGGGGAGGGGAAACCTTC. Amino acids: CASSLEARGGETF. The entire variable domain, with the rest obtained from reference TRBV5-5 and TRBJ1-2, is as follows: DAGVTQSPTHLIKTRGQQVTLRCSPISGHKSVSWYQQVLGQGPQFIFQYYEKEERGRGNFPDRFSARQFPNYSSELNVNALLLGDSALYLCASSLEARGGETFGSGTRLTVV.

This clone showed up just once. The chain joins TRBV7-6 to TRBJ1-3; D remains ambiguous. This CDR3 has 14 amino acids. Trimming cost V 2 bases and J 7 bases, with 12 bases left between them. Germline values: CDR1 SGHVS, CDR2 FNYEAQ. The DNA of the CDR3 is TGTGCCAGCAGCTTAAGCGGCGTCGGGAACACCATATATTTT. Translation: CASSLSGVGNTIYF.

V and J are TRBV7-8 and TRBJ2-7, with D perhaps matching TRBD2 (5 bases). This CDR3 has 14 residues. Germline V gene sequence: CDR1 SGHVS, CDR2 FQNEAQ. The V end lost 10 bases, the J end lost 1 base, and 17 bases lay between the germline ends. CDR3 coding DNA: TGTGCCACCCACCCGCGGGTGCCTTCCTACGAGCAGTACTTC. This sequence encodes CATHPRVPSYEQYF.

The CDR3 nucleotides read TGTGCCAGCAGCCCCGGGAACACTGAAGCTTTCTTT. It yields the protein CASSPGNTEAFF. This sequence joins TRBV6-6 and TRBJ1-1, with D hard to call. Per the germline V gene, CDR1 is MNHNY and CDR2 is SVGAGI (reference sequence). The CDR3 consists of 12 residues. V gave up 6 bases and J gave up 1 base, with 6 bases separating them.

V and J are TRBV19 and TRBJ2-3, with 10 bases matching TRBD2. The V gene's germline CDR1 is LNHDA and CDR2 SQIVND (reference sequence). With 4 bases clipped from V and 2 bases from J, the junction kept 9 bases outside the gene matches. The CDR3 contains 17 residues. CDR3 sequence: CASSTPISGRHTDTQYF. Written as DNA, the CDR3 is TGTGCCAGTAGTACCCCCATTAGCGGGAGGCACACAGATACGCAGTATTTT.

The rearrangement joins TRBV15 to TRBJ2-4; 8 positions match TRBD2. V trimming: 6 bases; J trimming: 7 bases; junction bases outside the gene matches: 5. This CDR3 spans 13 amino acids. Germline CDR1 is LNHNV and CDR2 is YYDKDF (reference sequence). CDR3 nucleotides: TGTGCCACCAGGGACACTAGCGGTAACATTCAGTACTTC. It yields the protein CATRDTSGNIQYF.

The CDR3 region is CASSLGGTGYGYTF. Here the CDR3 DNA reads TGTGCCAGCAGCTTGGGCGGGACAGGTTATGGCTACACCTTC. V and J are TRBV5-4 and TRBJ1-2; 8 nucleotides line up with TRBD1. This CDR3 comprises 14 residues. Germline loops: CDR1 SGHNT, CDR2 YYREEE (reference sequence). Germline trimming cut 0 bases from V and 5 bases from J; bases unmatched to any gene: 3.

The chain combines TRBV27 with TRBJ2-1, with D perhaps matching TRBD2 (7 bases). Germline CDR1 is MNHEY and CDR2 is SMNVEV (reference sequence). V was trimmed by 6 bases and J by 6 bases, leaving 24 bases between them. CDR3 size: 17 residues. The CDR3 DNA reads as TGTGCCAGCAGCGCTTCGGCGGGAGATGGGGGCCTCAATGAGCAGTTCTTC. It encodes CASSASAGDGGLNEQFF.

This clone was observed once. The J gene is TRBJ2-7, the V gene TRBV19, with D unresolved. The CDR3 loop spans 13 amino acids. Between the trimmed V and J ends, which lost 4 bases and 3 bases, there was a span of 10 bases. Germline values: CDR1 LNHDA, CDR2 SQIVND (reference sequence). The CDR3, as DNA: TGTGCCAGTAGTACGACGGGTAGCTACGAGCAGTACTTC. Translation gives CASSTTGSYEQYF. The full variable domain, completed using reference TRBV19 and TRBJ2-7, is DGGITQSPKYLFRKEGQNVTLSCEQNLNHDAMYWYRQDPGQGLRLIYYSQIVNDFQKGDIAEGYSVSREKKESFPLTVTSAQKNPTAFYLCASSTTGSYEQYFGPGTRLTVT.

In this sample, this clone turned up a few times. The chain has TRBV10-2 and TRBJ1-5, with D perhaps matching TRBD1 (5 bases). V lost 6 bases and J 3 bases, leaving 15 bases between the germline ends. The CDR3 is 15 amino acids. Germline V lookup: CDR1 WSHSY, CDR2 SAAADI. DNA of the CDR3: TGCGCCAGCAGCCGCGGGGCAGTGGCCAATCAGCCCCAGCATTTT. Amino acids: CASSRGAVANQPQHF.

V gene TRBV10-1 combines with J gene TRBJ2-7; 9 bases map to TRBD1. V was clipped by 3 bases and J by 5 bases; unmatched bases: 8. This CDR3 spans 15 amino acids. Germline values: CDR1 WNHNN, CDR2 SYGVQD (reference sequence). The CDR3 DNA reads as TGCGCCAGCAGTGACGCCGGGACAGGGATTGACGAGCAGTACTTC. It codes for CASSDAGTGIDEQYF.

This clone was recorded a few times. The genes are TRBV7-2 and TRBJ1-2; 7 positions match TRBD1. With 6 bases clipped from V and 0 bases from J, the junction kept 4 bases outside the gene matches. Germline-derived CDR1 and CDR2 are SGHTA and FQGNSA. This CDR3 is 14 amino acids long. This CDR3 is CASRTGQANYGYTF. The CDR3 DNA follows: TGTGCCAGCAGAACTGGACAGGCTAACTATGGCTACACCTTC. The complete variable domain, with remaining parts taken from reference TRBV7-2 and TRBJ1-2, reads GAGVSQSPSNKVTEKGKDVELRCDPISGHTALYWYRQSLGQGLEFLIYFQGNSAPDKSGLPSDRFSAERTGGSVSTLTIQRTQQEDSAVYLCASRTGQANYGYTFGSGTRLTVV.

V usage is TRBV6-6 and J usage is TRBJ2-7; the D gene is possibly TRBD1 (5 bases). V was pared by 6 bases and J by 3 bases, with 12 bases between. CDR3 length: 13 amino acids. Germline loops: CDR1 MNHNY, CDR2 SVGAGI (reference sequence). The CDR3 DNA reads as TGTGCCAGCAGCGAACAGGTAGACTACGAGCAGTACTTC. Encoded protein: CASSEQVDYEQYF.